The clone carrying this TCR beta chain was seen a handful of times. Its antigen is not identified. This entry comes from a study of T cell repertoires in cytomegalovirus infection. For the study at large: Public TCR beta signatures provided an indication of both CMV infection and a matching HLA type.

Notes on the study in general: HLA-C-restricted CMV-specific TCR beta clonotypes were dominant in the ex vivo response. Adding up the frequency of public TCR beta families identified people who carried CMV plus the relevant HLA.

The CDR3 extends over 16 amino acids. Trimming removed 1 base from V and 2 bases from J, with 12 bases in between. In germline, CDR1 is SEHNR, CDR2 FQNEAQ (reference sequence). TCRdb processed the reads anew with MiXCR; each CDR3 protein has one entry. The sample holds roughly 150,000 distinct CDR3 sequences, about 20% seen once. The sequenced sample was PBMCs. The chain uses TRBV7-9 and TRBJ1-5, with D possibly being TRBD1 (5 bases). The receptor's source is a human donor in good health (CMV status not recorded). Some clones in this sample may be carry-over from other donors' samples. The CDR3 reads CASSLEEGVGNQPQHF. CDR3 coding DNA: TGTGCCAGCAGCTTAGAAGAAGGGGTTGGCAATCAGCCCCAGCATTTT.